The 20 T cell receptor beta chains below come from one sample, sequenced in a study of Graves' ophthalmopathy and Graves' hyperthyroidism. Using RNA transcripts, the TCR beta CDR3 regions were amplified. HTBI primers were used in a first-round RT-PCR, which preceded a second-round multiplex PCR. TCRdb called the multiplex PCR reads again in MiXCR, with one record for every CDR3 protein. The sample includes over a million distinct CDR3 sequences, less than 45% of them seen just once. The sample taken for sequencing was peripheral blood or thyroid tissue (not recorded which). These receptors came from an adult man with Graves' hyperthyroidism.

On this clonotype itself: A much larger clonotype is one base distant, so this may be a read error. The chain recombines TRBV20-1 with TRBJ1-3; 7 bases align to TRBD1. The CDR3 extends over 14 amino acids. Germline loops: CDR1 DFQATT, CDR2 SNEGSKA (reference sequence). The ends lost 4 bases at V and 5 bases at J; junction bases unmatched: 8. The CDR3 nucleotides are TGCAGTGCTAAATACCCGGGACAGCGAAACACCATATATTTT. Translation: CSAKYPGQRNTIYF.

V gene TRBV19 combines with J gene TRBJ2-7; perhaps D is TRBD1 or TRBD2 (5 bases each). Germline loops: CDR1 LNHDA, CDR2 SQIVND (reference sequence). V dropped 2 bases and J dropped 3 bases, with 14 bases sitting between them. CDR3 length: 15 amino acids. The CDR3 region is CASSISTEGNYEQYF. CDR3 coding DNA: TGTGCCAGTAGTATATCGACAGAGGGGAACTACGAGCAGTACTTC.

There are many counts of this clonotype. This rearrangement joins TRBV19 to TRBJ2-7, with D possibly called TRBD1 or TRBD2 (5 bases each). The CDR3 spans 14 residues. Germline loops: CDR1 LNHDA, CDR2 SQIVND (reference sequence). Trimming removed 5 bases from V and 2 bases from J, with 13 bases in between. The CDR3 nucleotides read TGTGCCAGTAGTCCCCGGGACGGGGCCTACGAGCAGTACTTC. Translated, it gives CASSPRDGAYEQYF.

The chain is built from TRBV19 and TRBJ2-7; D not certain. The ends were cut back, 6 bases at V and 4 bases at J, with 16 bases in the middle. There are 14 residues in the CDR3. CDR1 and CDR2 (germline): LNHDA, SQIVND (reference sequence). CDR3 coding DNA: TGTGCCAGTAGCCGTGGGGTCGGTCTGTACGAGCAGTACTTC. It specifies CASSRGVGLYEQYF.

The chain recombines TRBV6-1 with TRBJ2-6; D is ambiguous. The CDR3 has 14 amino acids. Germline V CDR1 and CDR2: MNHNS, SASEGT. V was clipped by 2 bases and J by 9 bases, with 11 bases between them. The CDR3 nucleotides read TGTGCCAGCAGTGAACTGCTGATTGGCAACGTCCTGACTTTC. Its protein is CASSELLIGNVLTF.

CDR3 nucleotides: TGTGCCAGCGGAAGGGGCAGGCAGAACACTGAAGCTTTCTTT. Protein sequence: CASGRGRQNTEAFF. The rearrangement uses TRBV25-1 and TRBJ1-1; tentatively, D is TRBD1 (5 bases). The CDR3 runs 14 residues. Looked up from germline, CDR1 is MGHDK and CDR2 is SYGVNS. Trimming took 8 bases from V and 1 from J, leaving 14 bases between them.

This chain connects TRBV20-1 to TRBJ1-1, with D hard to call. Between the trimmed V and J ends, which lost 3 bases and 8 bases, there was a span of 7 bases. The CDR3 extends over 10 amino acids. Looked up from germline, CDR1 is DFQATT and CDR2 is SNEGSKA (reference sequence). CDR3 amino acids: CSARAWEAFF. The CDR3, as DNA: TGCAGTGCTAGGGCGTGGGAAGCTTTCTTT.

The rearrangement joins TRBV7-3 to TRBJ1-5, with D perhaps matching TRBD1 (5 bases). The germline CDR1 and CDR2 sequences are SGHTA and FQGTGA. The CDR3 spans 17 residues. Trimming took 5 bases from V and 6 from J, leaving 23 bases between them. Written as DNA, the CDR3 is TGTGCCAGCAGCCGAGCCGGGGCAGGATCTTGGGGTCAGCCCCAGCATTTT. Amino acids: CASSRAGAGSWGQPQHF.

This clonotype was detected many times. The chain joins TRBV7-9 to TRBJ1-5; unclear D gene. The CDR3 runs to 14 residues. The V end was cut by 5 bases, the J end by 3 bases, with 11 bases between. Germline V gene data show CDR1 as SEHNR and CDR2 as FQNEAQ (reference sequence). CDR3 residues: CASSGPENNQPQHF. The CDR3 nucleotides are TGTGCCAGCAGCGGACCTGAAAACAATCAGCCCCAGCATTTT. The whole variable domain, filled in from reference TRBV7-9 and TRBJ1-5, reads DTGVSQNPRHKITKRGQNVTFRCDPISEHNRLYWYRQTLGQGPEFLTYFQNEAQLEKSRLLSDRFSAERPKGSFSTLEIQRTEQGDSAMYLCASSGPENNQPQHFGDGTRLSIL.

This clonotype has at least ten counts. This chain links TRBV20-1 with TRBJ1-1; TRBD1 is a possible D gene (5 bases). In germline, CDR1 is DFQATT, CDR2 SNEGSKA (reference sequence). This CDR3 is 13 amino acids long. V lost 1 base, J lost 5 bases, and 11 bases lay in between. The CDR3 loop is CSARVPGRTEAFF. The CDR3 nucleotides read TGCAGTGCTAGAGTTCCAGGGCGTACTGAAGCTTTCTTT.

CDR3 residues: CAISEKTGRVDYGYTF. The CDR3 DNA reads as TGTGCCATCAGTGAGAAGACAGGGAGGGTTGACTATGGCTACACCTTC. V is TRBV10-3 and J is TRBJ1-2; 7 bases match TRBD1. Germline CDR1 is ENHRY and CDR2 is SYGVKD. This CDR3 is 16 amino acids long. V trimming: 2 bases; J trimming: 3 bases; junction bases outside the gene matches: 9.

This clonotype was observed many times. The V and J genes are TRBV19 and TRBJ1-1; D unclear. CDR1 and CDR2 (germline): LNHDA, SQIVND (reference sequence). V was clipped by 1 base and J by 4 bases, with 7 bases between them. This CDR3 is built from 13 residues. Here the CDR3 reads CASSIVGFTEAFF. CDR3 DNA sequence: TGTGCCAGTAGTATAGTGGGGTTCACTGAAGCTTTCTTT.

This clonotype occurred many times. V gene TRBV29-1 combines with J gene TRBJ2-5, with 8 positions matching TRBD1. Unmatched junction bases numbered 0, after V lost 4 bases and J lost 5 bases. Germline CDR1 reads SQVTM; CDR2 reads ANQGSEA. The CDR3 runs 11 residues. CDR3 in amino acids: CSVGQGETQYF. The CDR3 nucleotides read TGCAGCGTTGGACAGGGGGAGACCCAGTACTTC.

Points on this clonotype: A read error may be the cause here, since a much bigger clone is one base away. The chain is built from TRBV6-6 and TRBJ1-2; the D is unclear. CDR1 and CDR2 from the germline V gene are MNHNY and SVGAGI (reference sequence). The ends were cut back, 6 bases at V and 5 bases at J, with 13 bases in the middle. There are 13 residues in the CDR3. This CDR3 reads CASRQDQIYGYTF. DNA of the CDR3: TGTGCCAGCAGGCAAGACCAGATTTATGGCTACACCTTC.

The table lists this clonotype with a few counts. The junction does not match germline at one end; this may be a read error. The chain links TRBV10-3 to TRBJ1-5; D is ambiguous. The CDR3 extends over 16 amino acids. CDR1 ENHRY and CDR2 SYGVKD come from the germline V gene. The CDR3 region is CASSERGSYSNQPQHF. The CDR3 region has the DNA TGTGCCAGCAGTGAAAGAGGAAGTTATAGCAATCAGCCCCAGCATTTT.

This clonotype was counted at least ten times. The chain employs TRBV7-8 and TRBJ1-1; the D is unclear. Germline-derived CDR1 and CDR2 are SGHVS and FQNEAQ. The CDR3 length is 14 residues. V lost 2 bases, J lost 0 bases, and 7 bases lay in between. DNA of the CDR3: TGTGCCAGCAGCTTATACACCTTGAACACTGAAGCTTTCTTT. Its translation is CASSLYTLNTEAFF.

This clonotype was counted only a few times. This chain connects TRBV2 to TRBJ1-5; D gene uncertain. This CDR3 region has 12 residues. The V gene's germline CDR1 is SNHLY and CDR2 FYNNEI. The V end was cut by 8 bases, the J end by 5 bases, with 10 bases between. In nucleotides, the CDR3 is TGTGCCAGCGGGGTGGGGTATCAGCCCCAGCATTTT. It translates to CASGVGYQPQHF.

The sample holds a few counts of this clonotype. As the CDR3 is not closed by the conserved phenylalanine or tryptophan, this likely results from a read error. The gene calls are TRBV7-2 and TRBJ1-6; D is possibly TRBD1 (5 bases). Germline assignment: CDR1 SGHTA and CDR2 FQGNSA. There are 16 residues in the CDR3. Deletions cut 2 bases from V and 9 bases from J, with 17 bases between. CDR3 region: CASSLTQPTGRSPLHL. DNA of the CDR3: TGTGCCAGCAGCTTAACACAGCCTACAGGTCGTTCACCCCTCCACCTT.

This clonotype was counted at least ten times. This chain connects TRBV7-9 to TRBJ1-2; D is unresolved. Per the germline V gene, CDR1 is SEHNR and CDR2 is FQNEAQ (reference sequence). V was clipped by 5 bases and J by 6 bases, with 16 bases between them. This CDR3 region has 14 residues. The CDR3 DNA follows: TGTGCCAGCAGCCCGCCCCTGGCGTTGGATGGCTACACCTTC. Amino acids: CASSPPLALDGYTF.

The chain couples TRBV2 to TRBJ1-2; 8 bases are shared with TRBD1. This CDR3 has 13 residues. Germline V gives CDR1 SNHLY, CDR2 FYNNEI. Germline trimming cut 6 bases from V and 6 bases from J; bases unmatched to any gene: 6. The CDR3 DNA sequence: TGTGCCAGCAGCCACGACAGGGGAAATGGCTACACCTTC. Protein: CASSHDRGNGYTF. Variable domain in full (rest from reference TRBV2 and TRBJ1-2): EPEVTQTPSHQVTQMGQEVILRCVPISNHLYFYWYRQILGQKVEFLVSFYNNEISEKSEIFDDQFSVERPDGSNFTLKIRSTKLEDSAMYFCASSHDRGNGYTFGSGTRLTVV.